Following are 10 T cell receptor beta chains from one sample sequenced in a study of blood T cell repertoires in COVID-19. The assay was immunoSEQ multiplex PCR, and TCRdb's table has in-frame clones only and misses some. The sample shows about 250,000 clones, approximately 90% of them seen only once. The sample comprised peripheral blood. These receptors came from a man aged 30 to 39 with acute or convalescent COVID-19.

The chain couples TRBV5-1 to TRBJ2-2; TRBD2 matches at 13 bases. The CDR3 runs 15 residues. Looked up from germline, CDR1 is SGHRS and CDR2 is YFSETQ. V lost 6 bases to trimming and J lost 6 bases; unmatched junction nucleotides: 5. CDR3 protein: CASTETSGRAGELFF. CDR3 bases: TGCGCCAGCACCGAAACTAGCGGGAGGGCCGGGGAGCTGTTTTTT.

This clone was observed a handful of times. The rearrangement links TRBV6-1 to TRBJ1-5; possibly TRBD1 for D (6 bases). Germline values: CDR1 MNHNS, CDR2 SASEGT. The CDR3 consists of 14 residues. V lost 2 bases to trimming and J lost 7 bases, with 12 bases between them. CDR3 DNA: TGTGCCAGCAGTGAACCAGGGGATTGGCAGCCCCAGCATTTT. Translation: CASSEPGDWQPQHF.

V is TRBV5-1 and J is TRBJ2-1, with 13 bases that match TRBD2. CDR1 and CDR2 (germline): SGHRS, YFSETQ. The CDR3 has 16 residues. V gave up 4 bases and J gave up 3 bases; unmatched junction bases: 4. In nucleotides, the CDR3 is TGCGCCAGCAGCGACGGGACTAGCGGGATCTACAATGAGCAGTTCTTC. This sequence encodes CASSDGTSGIYNEQFF.

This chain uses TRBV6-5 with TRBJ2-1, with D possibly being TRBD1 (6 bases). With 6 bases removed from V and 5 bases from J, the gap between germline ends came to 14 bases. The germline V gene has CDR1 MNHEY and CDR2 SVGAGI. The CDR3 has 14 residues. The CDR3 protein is CASSHRQVHNEQFF. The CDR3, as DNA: TGTGCCAGCAGCCACAGACAGGTACACAATGAGCAGTTCTTC.

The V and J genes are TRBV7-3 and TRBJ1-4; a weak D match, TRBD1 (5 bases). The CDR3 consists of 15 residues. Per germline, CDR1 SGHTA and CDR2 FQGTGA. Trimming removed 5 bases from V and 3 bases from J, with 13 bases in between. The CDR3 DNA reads TGTGCCAGCAGCCCACAGGCCCTCCCTAATGAAAAACTGTTTTTT. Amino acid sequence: CASSPQALPNEKLFF. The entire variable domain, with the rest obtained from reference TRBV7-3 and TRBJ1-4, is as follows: GAGVSQTPSNKVTEKGKYVELRCDPISGHTALYWYRQSLGQGPEFLIYFQGTGAADDSGLPNDRFFAVRPEGSVSTLKIQRTERGDSAVYLCASSPQALPNEKLFFGSGTQLSVL.

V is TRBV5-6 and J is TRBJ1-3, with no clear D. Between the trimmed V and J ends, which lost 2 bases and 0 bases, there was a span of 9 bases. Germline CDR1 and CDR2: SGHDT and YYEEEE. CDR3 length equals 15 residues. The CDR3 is CASSFSLISGNTIYF. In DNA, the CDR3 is TGTGCCAGCAGCTTTTCACTGATCTCTGGAAACACCATATATTTT.

The CDR3 spells CASALIGVTYEQYF. DNA of the CDR3: TGTGCCAGCGCCTTAATAGGGGTGACCTACGAGCAGTACTTC. The chain combines TRBV28 with TRBJ2-7; D perhaps matches TRBD1 (5 bases). V gave up 8 bases and J gave up 2 bases, with 16 bases separating them. The CDR3 is 14 amino acids. Germline-derived CDR1 and CDR2 are MDHEN and SYDVKM.

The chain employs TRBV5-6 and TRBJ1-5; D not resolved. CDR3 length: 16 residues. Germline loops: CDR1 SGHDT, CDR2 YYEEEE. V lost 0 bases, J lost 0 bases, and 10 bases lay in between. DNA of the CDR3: TGTGCCAGCAGCTTGGGAGGGATTTATAGCAATCAGCCCCAGCATTTT. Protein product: CASSLGGIYSNQPQHF.

The CDR3 region is CATSDYLNTEAFF. The CDR3 DNA reads as TGTGCCACCAGTGACTACTTGAACACTGAAGCTTTCTTT. The rearrangement uses TRBV24-1 and TRBJ1-1; D call uncertain. The CDR3 runs 13 residues. Germline values: CDR1 KGHDR, CDR2 SFDVKD. Trimming took 4 bases from V and 0 from J, leaving 5 bases between them.

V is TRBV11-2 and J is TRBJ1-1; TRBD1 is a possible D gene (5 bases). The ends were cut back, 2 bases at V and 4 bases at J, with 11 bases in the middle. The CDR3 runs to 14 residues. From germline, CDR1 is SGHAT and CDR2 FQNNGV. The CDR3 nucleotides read TGTGCCAGCAGCTTACGATCAGGGATCACTGAAGCTTTCTTT. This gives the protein CASSLRSGITEAFF.